This T cell receptor beta chain was identified in a study of vaccination and CD4 T cells after COVID-19 (dated 2022 in TCRdb). Some background on the complete study: Convalescent patients had a positive SARS-CoV-2 result on nasal swab PCR, and of these patients, 8 or 9 had mild disease and one had severe disease. Culture stimuli were overlapping spike peptide pools from SARS-CoV-2 and from the common cold coronaviruses HCoV-NL63, HCoV-OC43 and HCoV-229E. In control cultures, a CEFX viral epitope pool was used as positive control, an HIV-1 Nef peptide pool was used as negative control, or no peptide was added. Post-vaccine blood samples were obtained a median of around 74 days after the second vaccine dose, with a range of about 12 to 241 days. Participants received two doses of either the Pfizer-BioNTech BNT162b2 vaccine (n=8) or the Moderna mRNA-1273 vaccine (n=2). In approximately ten COVID-19 convalescent patients and a handful of infection-naive healthy vaccine recipients, the spike-specific CD4+ TCR repertoire before mRNA vaccination was compared with the repertoire after mRNA vaccination. Post-COVID blood samples from convalescent patients were collected a median of approximately 93 days after diagnosis, with a range of 35 to 161 days. Six males and four females were included in the convalescent cohort, with two Hispanic individuals, seven Caucasians, two Asians and one multiracial person represented. The full study reports these points: Only a relatively small number of convalescent patients were included in the study, and early timepoints following natural infection were not analyzed. The median count of SARS-CoV-2-reactive clonotypes went up from some 23 after infection to a few dozen after vaccination, although the change was not significant. Among the post-vaccine SARS-CoV-2-reactive clones in convalescent patients, a median about 89% showed up only after vaccination, which suggests vaccine-specific priming. Of the vaccine-specific clones in convalescent patients, 304 of 307, or nearly all, reacted only to SARS-CoV-2 spike and did not cross-react with common cold coronaviruses.

Reading the label with the study, this specimen's treatment or condition is: approximately 10-day PBMC culture with coronavirus spike peptide pools or control peptides (ViraFEST assay). The ViraFEST assay, used in the study, expanded antigen-specific T cells with peptide pools and then identified the expanded clonotypes through TCR sequencing. The positive SARS-CoV-2 PCR tests of the convalescent patients were dated from March to December 2020, before the Alpha, Beta and Delta variants emerged in the United States. Roughly 2 million PBMCs per well were cultured in IMDM with 5% human AB serum and about 9.7 IU/ml IL-2, plus 10 ug/ml peptide pools. Half of the culture medium was replaced with fresh IL-2-containing medium on days 3 and 7. Once the cells had been in culture for roughly 11 days, the EasySep CD4+ T cell isolation kit was used to isolate CD4+ T cells by negative selection. Ficoll-Paque Plus gradient centrifugation was used to isolate PBMCs from whole blood, and the isolated PBMCs were then either used fresh or cryopreserved at -140C. Triplicate wells were generally used for each culture condition.

V and J lose 6 bases and 2 bases, and a span of 18 bases separates them. In the germline V gene, CDR1 corresponds to SGHTA and CDR2 to FQGNSA. Spanning cysteine to phenylalanine, the CDR3 consists of 16 amino acids. Kept here is only the CDR3 DNA, which spans 48 bases and is read in frame from base 1. The library was built by means of PCR. DNA from cultured CD4+ T cells underwent TCR sequencing with the Oncomine TCR Beta short-read assay at the Johns Hopkins FTIC core. The QIAamp micro DNA kit was used to extract genomic DNA from the cultured CD4+ T cells. The Oncomine TCR Beta libraries from cultured CD4+ T cells were pooled using unique dual indexes and then sequenced on an Illumina iSeq 100. Regarding the original processing steps: Non-productive sequences were removed, and CDR3s that did not start with C, did not end with F or W, or were shorter than 7 amino acids were discarded. The MANAFEST web application was used to identify antigen-specific clonotypes by comparing peptide-stimulated wells against reference wells and other culture wells. For a clone to be called positive, the clone needed an FDR below 0.05, an odds ratio above 5, and a productive frequency above 0.1% in at least two of three replicate wells. Clonotypes that were significantly expanded in both SARS-CoV-2 spike wells and at least one common cold coronavirus spike condition were defined as cross-reactive. Levenshtein distances (stringdist) and unrooted phylogenetic trees (ape) in R version 3.6.1 were used to assess CDR3 homology. TCRdb itself trimmed the public reads at Q25 with fastp, ran MiXCR and retained productive beta chains. Rows matching on CDR3 protein sequence are summarized as one entry with the most common DNA and genes. TCRdb's processing, not the authors' own work, is the source of the V and J calls. The table for this sample lists more than 7,500 distinct CDR3 sequences; around 55% of them were counted only once. Around 7.6% of the sample is in the top ten clones.

This clonotype is considered medium-sized (0.01 to 0.1%). Its antigen is currently not known. No qualities accompany the bases; no much larger clone lies one base away. Sequencing used CD4+ T cells from blood, cultured in vitro. The chain is encoded by TRBV7-2 joined to TRBJ2-3; the D gene remains uncertain. The TCR was taken from a human donor who had recovered from COVID-19. The CDR3 is CASRSGGLRTTDTQYF. The sequenced DNA is TGTGCCAGCAGGTCAGGTGGTTTGCGGACCACAGATACGCAGTATTTT.